The 4 T cell receptor beta chains given below trace back to one sample, sequenced in a study of read filtering for tumor transcriptome and immune sequencing. The library was built from 400 ng RNA with molecular barcoded adaptors for alpha/delta and beta/gamma chains. Using its own MiXCR run on the reads, TCRdb lists one record per CDR3 protein. Found here are 35,000 to 40,000 distinct CDR3 sequences, about 14% of them singletons; the top ten hold roughly 18%. Sequencing was done on a sample of a population of CD138-negative cells sorted from bone marrow. The receptors originated from a donor over 35 with multiple myeloma.

This clonotype has ten or more counts. The chain employs TRBV7-9 and TRBJ2-2, with unresolved D. The CDR3 extends over 10 amino acids. Trimming took off 4 bases at V and 6 bases at J, with 0 bases between the two ends. Germline V gives CDR1 SEHNR, CDR2 FQNEAQ (reference sequence). In nucleotides, the CDR3 is TGTGCCAGCAGCTCCGGGGAGCTGTTTTTT. Translating it yields CASSSGELFF.

This clonotype was seen ten or more times. The gene calls are TRBV19 and TRBJ2-3; 8 bases are a match to TRBD1. The CDR3 runs to 17 residues. Germline V lookup: CDR1 LNHDA, CDR2 SQIVND (reference sequence). V shed 5 bases and J 4 bases; nucleotides not matched to a gene: 14. This chain's CDR3 is CASSSRQGTLYPDTQYF. CDR3 nucleotide sequence: TGTGCCAGTAGTTCTCGACAGGGGACGCTGTATCCAGATACGCAGTATTTT.

This clonotype was counted many times. The V and J genes are TRBV7-9 and TRBJ2-5, with D uncertain. Germline values: CDR1 SEHNR, CDR2 FQNEAQ (reference sequence). V shed 1 base and J shed 9 bases, with 15 bases lying between them. CDR3 length equals 14 residues. The CDR3 loop reads CASSLVSGLPPQYF. The CDR3 DNA sequence: TGTGCCAGCAGCTTAGTCTCCGGTCTGCCCCCCCAGTACTTC.

This clonotype was recorded many times. The chain couples TRBV10-2 to TRBJ1-1; 8 nucleotides agree with TRBD1. This CDR3 has 15 residues. CDR1 is WSHSY and CDR2 is SAAADI in the germline V gene. The ends lost 6 bases at V and 2 bases at J; junction bases unmatched: 8. Written as DNA, the CDR3 is TGCGCCAGCAGGGCTCAGGGGGCCCTAAACACTGAAGCTTTCTTT. It specifies CASRAQGALNTEAFF.